The T cell receptor beta chain described here comes from a study of response to subunit inactivated influenza vaccine. General study points: It was the authors' suggestion that each seasonal influenza vaccination recruits few new T cells.

The V and J ends lost 5 bases and 11 bases, in that order; junction bases with no gene match: 9. The V gene's germline CDR1 is LNHDA and CDR2 SQIVND (reference sequence). The CDR3 consists of 14 residues. Details on this clonotype: Its target is not known.

MiXCR, applied by TCRdb to the RT-PCR reads, yields one record per CDR3 protein. The sample has hundreds of thousands of distinct CDR3 sequences, roughly 14% seen once. The sample was PBMCs from blood, taken 11 to 12 days after vaccination. V usage is TRBV19 and J usage is TRBJ2-1; 10 nucleotides match TRBD1. This clonotype was obtained from a man aged 50 to 60 who received an inactivated influenza vaccine. The CDR3 bases are TGTGCCAGTAGTGGCGGGACAGGGGTAGGTAAGCAGTTCTTC. Amino acids: CASSGGTGVGKQFF.